The 10 T cell receptor beta chains below were found in one sample sequenced in a study of blood T cell repertoires in COVID-19. Sequencing used immunoSEQ multiplex PCR; TCRdb keeps in-frame clones, though not all of them. This sample has 60,000 to 85,000 clones; about four fifths occur once, and the top ten carry under 20%. The sequenced sample was peripheral blood. Receptors originate from a woman aged 60-75 years with acute or convalescent COVID-19.

The chain recombines TRBV24-1 with TRBJ1-1, with TRBD1 as a possible D gene (6 bases). The CDR3 consists of 14 residues. Germline CDR1 is KGHDR and CDR2 is SFDVKD. The V and J ends lost 2 bases and 4 bases respectively, with 10 bases between them. In DNA, the CDR3 is TGTGCCACCAGTGATTCAACAGGGCCCACTGAAGCTTTCTTT. Protein sequence: CATSDSTGPTEAFF.

The chain links TRBV30 to TRBJ2-3; perhaps TRBD1 as D (7 bases). In germline, CDR1 is GTSNPN, CDR2 SVGIG (reference sequence). This CDR3 contains 14 residues. V gave up 0 bases and J gave up 5 bases, with 12 bases separating them. CDR3 DNA sequence: TGTGCCTGGAGTGTCGGAGGGGGCCTAGATACGCAGTATTTT. Its protein product is CAWSVGGGLDTQYF.

The J gene is TRBJ1-2, the V gene TRBV19; no firm D call. With 8 bases removed from V and 2 bases from J, the gap between germline ends came to 9 bases. The CDR3 contains 12 residues. Germline CDR1 and CDR2: LNHDA and SQIVND (reference sequence). CDR3 amino acids: CASGPGNYGYTF. CDR3 nucleotide sequence: TGTGCCAGTGGCCCCGGGAACTATGGCTACACCTTC. Full variable domain (outside the CDR3, taken from reference TRBV19 and TRBJ1-2): DGGITQSPKYLFRKEGQNVTLSCEQNLNHDAMYWYRQDPGQGLRLIYYSQIVNDFQKGDIAEGYSVSREKKESFPLTVTSAQKNPTAFYLCASGPGNYGYTFGSGTRLTVV.

The genes are TRBV7-2 and TRBJ2-1; 9 bases fit TRBD2. Losses at the gene ends were 4 bases for V and 4 bases for J; bases not matched to a gene: 8. This CDR3 has 16 residues. CDR1 and CDR2 from the germline V gene are SGHTA and FQGNSA. DNA of the CDR3: TGTGCCAGCAGCTCTAGCGGGACTAGGGGATACAATGAGCAGTTCTTC. Translation gives CASSSSGTRGYNEQFF. Together with reference TRBV7-2 and TRBJ2-1, the CDR3 gives the full variable domain: GAGVSQSPSNKVTEKGKDVELRCDPISGHTALYWYRQSLGQGLEFLIYFQGNSAPDKSGLPSDRFSAERTGGSVSTLTIQRTQQEDSAVYLCASSSSGTRGYNEQFFGPGTRLTVL.

This clone has a single count. The chain has TRBV24-1 and TRBJ2-3; 9 bases map to TRBD2. In germline, CDR1 is KGHDR, CDR2 SFDVKD. This CDR3 has 14 residues. J was trimmed by 4 bases and V by 7 bases; bases with no gene match: 5. CDR3 protein: CATRGSGGSDTQYF. The CDR3 nucleotides are TGTGCCACCAGGGGGAGCGGGGGGTCAGATACGCAGTATTTT.

The DNA of the CDR3 is TGTGCCAGCAGCTTAGGGGGTGCGGGGAGTTACAATGAGCAGTTCTTC. Its protein product is CASSLGGAGSYNEQFF. This chain connects TRBV11-3 to TRBJ2-1; D perhaps matches TRBD2 (6 bases). The CDR3 runs to 16 residues. V lost 1 base to trimming and J lost 4 bases, with 14 bases between them. The germline CDR1 and CDR2 sequences are SGHNT and YENEEA.

With regard to this clone: The sample holds other DNA sequences that translate to the same CDR3. The rearrangement uses TRBV6-5 and TRBJ2-6; TRBD1 aligns across 7 bases. After removal of 6 bases from V and 4 bases from J, the junction contained 6 bases not matched to a gene. CDR1 is MNHEY and CDR2 is SVGAGI in the germline V gene. The CDR3 consists of 15 residues. The CDR3 nucleotides are TGTGCCAGCAGCCCCGACAGGGCCGGGGCCAACGTCCTGACTTTC. It encodes CASSPDRAGANVLTF.

This chain joins TRBV21-1 and TRBJ1-1. TRBV21-1 has pseudogene status. CDR3 length: 11 amino acids. The CDR3 protein is CASRSDTEAFF. The CDR3 nucleotides read TGTGCCAGCAGATCGGACACTGAAGCTTTCTTT.

V and J are TRBV10-2 and TRBJ2-3, with D possibly being TRBD2 (6 bases). The germline V gene has CDR1 WSHSY and CDR2 SAAADI. The CDR3 extends over 16 amino acids. V was cut by 0 bases and J by 0 bases, with 10 bases left in between. The CDR3 DNA reads as TGCGCCAGCAGTGAGTCGCGGGACCCTAGCACAGATACGCAGTATTTT. Its translation: CASSESRDPSTDTQYF.

CDR3: CAIGETGQGDEKLFF. The DNA for the CDR3 is TGTGCCATTGGGGAGACGGGACAGGGTGATGAAAAACTGTTTTTT. This chain connects TRBV10-3 to TRBJ1-4, with TRBD1 identical over 9 bases. Germline loops: CDR1 ENHRY, CDR2 SYGVKD. The CDR3 totals 15 residues. V was clipped by 9 bases and J by 6 bases; unmatched bases: 11.